This passage covers 15 T cell receptor beta chains from one sample sequenced in a study of blood T cell repertoires in COVID-19. TCRdb's copy holds only in-frame clones and misses some; the assay was immunoSEQ multiplex PCR. The repertoire includes 100,000 to 150,000 clones, around 63% of them detected once, and around 2% sits in the top ten. Sequencing input: peripheral blood. The origin of the receptors is a woman in her sixties or seventies with acute or convalescent COVID-19.

The rearrangement links TRBV20-1 to TRBJ2-1; D might be TRBD1 (6 bases). Germline V gene lookup returns CDR1 DFQATT and CDR2 SNEGSKA (reference sequence). The germline V and J ends were trimmed by 3 bases and 5 bases, with 11 bases remaining between them. The CDR3 sequence is 13 residues long. The CDR3 reads CSASGDTHNEQFF. The CDR3 DNA follows: TGCAGTGCTAGTGGGGACACCCACAATGAGCAGTTCTTC.

J is TRBJ1-2 and V is TRBV5-1; D ambiguous. Trimming took 0 bases from V and 4 from J, leaving 4 bases between them. The CDR3 runs 12 residues. Germline CDR1 is SGHRS and CDR2 is YFSETQ. CDR3 protein: CASSLAGYGYTF. The CDR3 DNA sequence: TGCGCCAGCAGCTTGGCCGGCTATGGCTACACCTTC.

The chain uses TRBV6-5 and TRBJ2-5; no firm D call. V lost 7 bases and J lost 1, with 7 bases in between. The CDR3 is 12 amino acids. In germline, CDR1 is MNHEY, CDR2 SVGAGI. The CDR3 coding sequence is TGTGCCAGCAAGGCAGGCCAAGAGACCCAGTACTTC. It encodes CASKAGQETQYF.

This clone was seen a few times. V and J are TRBV29-1 and TRBJ2-3; TRBD2 matches 9 bases. CDR1 and CDR2 (germline): SQVTM, ANQGSEA. This CDR3 is 20 amino acids long. V shed 0 bases, J shed 0 bases, and the junction held 16 bases outside the gene matches. The CDR3 nucleotides read TGCAGCGTTGAAGATCAGGACTTGCGGGAGGGCCGCCCCAGCACAGATACGCAGTATTTT. This translates into CSVEDQDLREGRPSTDTQYF.

This chain connects TRBV27 to TRBJ2-7; D might be TRBD1 (6 bases). Germline CDR1 MNHEY, CDR2 SMNVEV (reference sequence). The V end was cut by 1 base, the J end by 2 bases, with 12 bases between. The CDR3 has 15 residues. Here the CDR3 reads CASSLYRELPYEQYF. CDR3 bases: TGTGCCAGCAGTTTATACAGGGAACTCCCCTACGAGCAGTACTTC.

V is TRBV4-3 and J is TRBJ2-3, with 8 nucleotides matching TRBD2. V gave up 0 bases and J gave up 4 bases; unmatched junction bases: 9. CDR3 length: 17 amino acids. Germline V gene data show CDR1 as LGHNA and CDR2 as YSLEER. CDR3 loop: CASSQEYSGGRSDTQYF. CDR3 DNA: TGCGCCAGCAGCCAAGAATATTCGGGGGGGCGGTCAGATACGCAGTATTTT.

The chain joins TRBV4-3 to TRBJ1-4; TRBD1 matches 10 bases. J lost 11 bases, V lost 1 base, and 1 base had no gene match. Germline values: CDR1 LGHNA, CDR2 YSLEER. CDR3 length: 13 residues. CDR3 bases: TGCGCCAGCAGCCAAGTGGACAGGGGGAAACTGTTTTTT. Translation gives CASSQVDRGKLFF.

The chain employs TRBV19 and TRBJ1-2; D not certain. CDR3 size: 16 residues. CDR1 is LNHDA, CDR2 SQIVND, per germline (reference sequence). Deletions cut 6 bases from V and 0 bases from J, with 17 bases between. The CDR3 coding sequence is TGTGCCAGTAGCATTCCGGCGGCCCAATCTAACTATGGCTACACCTTC. Amino acids: CASSIPAAQSNYGYTF.

V is TRBV30 and J is TRBJ2-1, with 8 positions matching TRBD2. The length of the CDR3 is 13 residues. V lost 5 bases and J lost 6; bases outside the gene matches: 6. Germline loops: CDR1 GTSNPN, CDR2 SVGIG (reference sequence). Written as DNA, the CDR3 is TGTGCCTGGCGGGCGGGAGGAGGCAATGAGCAGTTCTTC. This sequence encodes CAWRAGGGNEQFF.

V is TRBV27 and J is TRBJ2-7; D is undetermined. Trimming shortened V by 0 bases and J by 7 bases, and 13 bases separated the two germline ends. The V gene's germline CDR1 is MNHEY and CDR2 SMNVEV (reference sequence). CDR3 length equals 14 residues. The CDR3 loop reads CASSLSLGAWEQYF. In DNA, the CDR3 is TGTGCCAGCAGTTTATCCCTAGGAGCGTGGGAGCAGTACTTC.

The chain combines TRBV6-5 with TRBJ2-7; D is perhaps TRBD1 (5 bases). V was cut by 10 bases and J by 2 bases, with 21 bases left in between. CDR3 length equals 15 residues. Germline V gene sequence: CDR1 MNHEY, CDR2 SVGAGI. The CDR3 region is CATRPGRVGTYEQYF. DNA for the CDR3: TGTGCCACCCGGCCGGGCAGGGTAGGTACCTACGAGCAGTACTTC.

The CDR3 loop reads CSVSGGYGTDTQYF. The CDR3 DNA reads TGCAGCGTGTCAGGGGGCTACGGCACAGATACGCAGTATTTT. V is TRBV29-1 and J is TRBJ2-3, with 8 bases lining up with TRBD1. Germline V gene sequence: CDR1 SQVTM, CDR2 ANQGSEA. This CDR3 comprises 14 residues. Trimming took 6 bases from V and 1 from J; bases not matched to a gene: 6.

This chain joins TRBV21-1 and TRBJ2-7; TRBD1, the table's D call, lacks a check against the DNA. TRBV21-1 is reported as a pseudogene. The CDR3 covers 14 residues. The CDR3 is CASSKEGGRGEQYF. The CDR3 coding sequence is TGTGCCAGCAGCAAAGAAGGGGGTAGGGGCGAGCAGTACTTC.

This clone showed up many times. CDR3 in DNA: TGCGCCAGCAGCTTGGAACCTGACAGGGGGGGTAACTATGGCTACACCTTC. Translated: CASSLEPDRGGNYGYTF. The chain uses TRBV5-1 and TRBJ1-2; 9 nucleotides align to TRBD1. This CDR3 has 17 amino acids. Germline lookup yields CDR1 SGHRS and CDR2 YFSETQ. Trimming at V came to 0 bases and at J to 1 base, leaving 7 bases not matched to a gene. The full variable domain, rest sourced from reference TRBV5-1 and TRBJ1-2, is KAGVTQTPRYLIKTRGQQVTLSCSPISGHRSVSWYQQTPGQGLQFLFEYFSETQRNKGNFPGRFSGRQFSNSRSEMNVSTLELGDSALYLCASSLEPDRGGNYGYTFGSGTRLTVV.

This chain joins TRBV18 and TRBJ1-1; D is ambiguous. CDR1 is KGHSH, CDR2 LQKENI, per germline. V was pared by 3 bases and J by 7 bases, with 9 bases between. The CDR3 spans 12 residues. In DNA form, the CDR3 reads TGTGCCAGCTCACCGGCCAGAAGTGAAGCTTTCTTT. It encodes CASSPARSEAFF.